This T cell receptor (beta chain) was recovered during a study of blood T cell repertoires in COVID-19. Whole-study context: PBMCs, B-cell-depleted T cells, or T cells provided the cDNA or gDNA that made up the material.

Profiling relied on immunoSEQ multiplex PCR, and the TCRdb table lists in-frame clones only, not all of them. This sample has about 75,000 clones, with 88% found just once. Germline CDR1 reads SGHDT; CDR2 reads YYEEEE. Trimming cost V 1 base and J 5 bases, with 6 bases left between them. This CDR3 comprises 12 residues. The rearrangement joins TRBV5-6 to TRBJ1-2; D gene unclear. The sequenced material came from peripheral blood. This TCR came from a human donor in a cohort sampled during active COVID-19. CDR3 protein: CASSLRGYGYTF. The CDR3 DNA reads TGTGCCAGCAGCTTGCGGGGATATGGCTACACCTTC.